This T cell receptor (beta chain) was sequenced during a study of OX40 agonist ivuxolimab in advanced cancers. Sequencing used immunoSEQ multiplex PCR; TCRdb keeps in-frame clones, though not all of them. The sample shows about 34,000 clones, approximately 80% of them seen only once. Trimming took 3 bases from V and 1 from J, leaving 0 bases between them. The CDR3 has 12 residues. CDR1 and CDR2 from the germline V gene are SGHNT and YENEEA. Broader study findings: Among patients with partial responses at 0.1-3.0 mg/kg, clonal expansion was among the lowest. Certain nonresponders likewise exhibited a low normalized T-cell clonal expansion.

A word on this clone: Its cognate antigen is unknown.

This sample comprised CD4+ or CD8+ T cells sorted from blood, obtained in a trial of the OX40 agonist ivuxolimab. The chain is built from TRBV11-3 and TRBJ2-2; no clear D gene. This sequence originates from an adult with an advanced solid tumor such as melanoma, head and neck, liver or kidney cancer. The CDR3 DNA follows: TGTGCCAGCAGCTTGAACACCGGGGAGCTGTTTTTT. Protein: CASSLNTGELFF.